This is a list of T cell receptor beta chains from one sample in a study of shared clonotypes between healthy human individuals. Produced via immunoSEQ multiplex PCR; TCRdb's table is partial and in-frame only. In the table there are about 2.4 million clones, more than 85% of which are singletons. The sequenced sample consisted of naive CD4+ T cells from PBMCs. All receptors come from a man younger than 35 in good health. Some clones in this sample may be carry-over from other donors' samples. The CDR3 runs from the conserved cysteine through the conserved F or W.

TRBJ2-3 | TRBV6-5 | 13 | CASTTGGADTQYF
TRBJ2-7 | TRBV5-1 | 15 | CASSLDGGSSYEQYF
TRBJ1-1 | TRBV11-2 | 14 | CASSFAGPNTEAFF
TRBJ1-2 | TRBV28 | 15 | CASSLSGALNYGYTF
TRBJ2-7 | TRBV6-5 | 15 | CASSRPLAGVHEQYF
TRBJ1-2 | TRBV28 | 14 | CASSFGGGVYGYTF
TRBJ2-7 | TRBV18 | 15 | CASSPGLAEAYEQYF
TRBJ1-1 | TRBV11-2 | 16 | CASSLVVNPGGAEAFF
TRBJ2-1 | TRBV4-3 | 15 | CASSQDLSSGIKQFF
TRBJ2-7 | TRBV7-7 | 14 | CASSPDTNSYEQYF
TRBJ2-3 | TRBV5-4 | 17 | CASSGRLAGEFTDTQYF
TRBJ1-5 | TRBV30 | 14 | CAWSADRALSSQHF